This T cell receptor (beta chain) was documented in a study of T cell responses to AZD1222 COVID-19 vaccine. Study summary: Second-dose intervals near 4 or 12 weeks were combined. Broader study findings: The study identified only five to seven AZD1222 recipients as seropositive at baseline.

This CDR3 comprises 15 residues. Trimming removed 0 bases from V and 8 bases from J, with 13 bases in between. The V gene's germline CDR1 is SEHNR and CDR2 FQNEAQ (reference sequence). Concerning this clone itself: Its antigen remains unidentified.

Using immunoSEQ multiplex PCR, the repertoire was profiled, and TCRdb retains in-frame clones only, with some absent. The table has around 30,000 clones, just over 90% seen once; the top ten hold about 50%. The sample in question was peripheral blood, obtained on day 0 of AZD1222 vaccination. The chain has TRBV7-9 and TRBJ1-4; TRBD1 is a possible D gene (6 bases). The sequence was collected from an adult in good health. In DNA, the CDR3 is TGTGCCAGCAGCTTAGCTGAGGGGGGAAGAGAAAAACTGTTTTTT. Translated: CASSLAEGGREKLFF.